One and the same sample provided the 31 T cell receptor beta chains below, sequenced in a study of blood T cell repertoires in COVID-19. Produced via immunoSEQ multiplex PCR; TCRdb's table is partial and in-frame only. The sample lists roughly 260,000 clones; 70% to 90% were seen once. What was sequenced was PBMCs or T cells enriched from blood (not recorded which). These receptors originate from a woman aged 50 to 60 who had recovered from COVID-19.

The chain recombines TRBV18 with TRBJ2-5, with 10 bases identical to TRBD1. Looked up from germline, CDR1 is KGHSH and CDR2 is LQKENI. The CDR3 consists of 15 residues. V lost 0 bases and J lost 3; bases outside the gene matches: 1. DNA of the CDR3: TGTGCCAGCTCACCACCGGGACAGGGGAAAGAGACCCAGTACTTC. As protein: CASSPPGQGKETQYF.

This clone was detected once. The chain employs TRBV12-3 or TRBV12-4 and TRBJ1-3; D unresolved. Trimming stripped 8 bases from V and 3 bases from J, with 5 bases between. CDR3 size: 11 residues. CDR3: CASGGGNTIYF. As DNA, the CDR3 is TGTGCCAGCGGAGGTGGAAACACCATATATTTT.

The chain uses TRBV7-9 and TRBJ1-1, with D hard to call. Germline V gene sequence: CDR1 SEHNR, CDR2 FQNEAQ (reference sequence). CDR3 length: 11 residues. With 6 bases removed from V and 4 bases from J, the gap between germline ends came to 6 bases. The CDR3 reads CASSFSTEAFF. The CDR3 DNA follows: TGTGCCAGCAGTTTTAGCACTGAAGCTTTCTTT.

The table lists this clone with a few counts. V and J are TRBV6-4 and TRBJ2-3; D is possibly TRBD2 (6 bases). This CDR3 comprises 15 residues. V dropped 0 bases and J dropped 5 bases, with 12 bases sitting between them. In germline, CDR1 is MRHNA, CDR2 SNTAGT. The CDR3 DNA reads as TGTGCCAGCAGTGACTCGGAAGGGCGGGGAGATACGCAGTATTTT. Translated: CASSDSEGRGDTQYF.

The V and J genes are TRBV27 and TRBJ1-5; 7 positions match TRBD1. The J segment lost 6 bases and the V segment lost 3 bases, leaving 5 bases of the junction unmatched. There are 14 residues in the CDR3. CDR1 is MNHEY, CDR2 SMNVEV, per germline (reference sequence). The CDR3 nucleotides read TGTGCCAGCAGTTTGGGACAGCTCGCTCAGCCCCAGCATTTT. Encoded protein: CASSLGQLAQPQHF.

The CDR3 coding sequence is TGTGCCAGCAGTAAACTCGGACAGGACCTTGGCTACACCTTC. Translating it yields CASSKLGQDLGYTF. V and J are TRBV28 and TRBJ1-2, with TRBD1 matching 7 bases. This CDR3 spans 14 amino acids. V lost 5 bases to trimming and J lost 7 bases; unmatched junction nucleotides: 10. Germline V CDR1 and CDR2: MDHEN, SYDVKM.

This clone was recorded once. CDR3: CASSPGHEDQPQHF. CDR3 DNA sequence: TGTGCCAGCAGTCCCGGACACGAGGATCAGCCCCAGCATTTT. J is TRBJ1-5 and V is TRBV2; the D gene is possibly TRBD1 (5 bases). Trimming stripped 5 bases from V and 5 bases from J, with 13 bases between. CDR3 size: 14 residues. Germline-derived CDR1 and CDR2 are SNHLY and FYNNEI. Based on the CDR3 plus reference TRBV2 and TRBJ1-5, the full variable domain is EPEVTQTPSHQVTQMGQEVILRCVPISNHLYFYWYRQILGQKVEFLVSFYNNEISEKSEIFDDQFSVERPDGSNFTLKIRSTKLEDSAMYFCASSPGHEDQPQHFGDGTRLSIL.

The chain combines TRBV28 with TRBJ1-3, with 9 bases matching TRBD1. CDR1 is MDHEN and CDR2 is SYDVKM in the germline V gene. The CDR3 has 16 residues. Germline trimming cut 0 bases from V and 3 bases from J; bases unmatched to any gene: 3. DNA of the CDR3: TGTGCCAGCAGTTTATGGGGGACAGGGCGTGGAAACACCATATATTTT. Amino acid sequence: CASSLWGTGRGNTIYF. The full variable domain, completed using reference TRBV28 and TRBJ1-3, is DVKVTQSSRYLVKRTGEKVFLECVQDMDHENMFWYRQDPGLGLRLIYFSYDVKMKEKGDIPEGYSVSREKKERFSLILESASTNQTSMYLCASSLWGTGRGNTIYFGEGSWLTVV.

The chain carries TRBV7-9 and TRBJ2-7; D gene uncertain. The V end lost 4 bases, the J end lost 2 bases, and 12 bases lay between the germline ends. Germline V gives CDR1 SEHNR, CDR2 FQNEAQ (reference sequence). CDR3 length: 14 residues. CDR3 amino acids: CASSYGEFAYEQYF. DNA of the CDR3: TGTGCCAGCAGCTACGGAGAGTTCGCCTACGAGCAGTACTTC.

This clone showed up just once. This chain's CDR3 is CASSLRTGGNNSPLHF. The CDR3, as DNA: TGTGCCAGCAGCCTACGGACAGGGGGGAATAATTCACCCCTCCACTTT. This chain links TRBV11-2 with TRBJ1-6, with TRBD1 matching over 10 bases. After removal of 5 bases from V and 5 bases from J, the junction contained 6 bases not matched to a gene. Germline V gene data show CDR1 as SGHAT and CDR2 as FQNNGV. CDR3 length equals 16 residues. Using reference TRBV11-2 and TRBJ1-6 for the parts outside the CDR3, the full variable domain is EAGVAQSPRYKIIEKRQSVAFWCNPISGHATLYWYQQILGQGPKLLIQFQNNGVVDDSQLPKDRFSAERLKGVDSTLKIQPAKLEDSAVYLCASSLRTGGNNSPLHFGNGTRLTVT.

The CDR3 is CASSLGASSYNEQFF. In DNA form, the CDR3 reads TGCGCCAGCAGCTTGGGCGCTAGCTCCTACAATGAGCAGTTCTTC. The gene calls are TRBV5-1 and TRBJ2-1; D is ambiguous. This CDR3 region has 15 residues. Germline V gene data show CDR1 as SGHRS and CDR2 as YFSETQ. Between the trimmed V and J ends, which lost 0 bases and 0 bases, there was a span of 7 bases.

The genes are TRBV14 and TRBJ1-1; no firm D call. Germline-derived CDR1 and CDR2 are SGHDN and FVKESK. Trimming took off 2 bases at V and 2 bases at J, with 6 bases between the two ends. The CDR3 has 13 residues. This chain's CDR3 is CASSQQLNTEAFF. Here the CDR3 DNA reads TGTGCCAGCAGCCAACAGTTAAACACTGAAGCTTTCTTT.

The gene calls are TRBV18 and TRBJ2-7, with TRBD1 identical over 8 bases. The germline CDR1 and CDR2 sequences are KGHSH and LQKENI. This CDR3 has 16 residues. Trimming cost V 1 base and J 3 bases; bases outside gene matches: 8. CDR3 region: CASSPQGTGVSYEQYF. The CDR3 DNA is TGTGCCAGCTCACCACAAGGGACAGGAGTCAGCTACGAGCAGTACTTC.

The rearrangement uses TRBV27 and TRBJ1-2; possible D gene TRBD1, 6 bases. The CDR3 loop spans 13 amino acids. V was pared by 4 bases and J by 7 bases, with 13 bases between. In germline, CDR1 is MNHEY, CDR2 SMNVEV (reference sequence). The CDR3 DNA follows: TGTGCCAGCAGTTCCCAGGGGTGGGCTGGCTACACCTTC. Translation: CASSSQGWAGYTF.

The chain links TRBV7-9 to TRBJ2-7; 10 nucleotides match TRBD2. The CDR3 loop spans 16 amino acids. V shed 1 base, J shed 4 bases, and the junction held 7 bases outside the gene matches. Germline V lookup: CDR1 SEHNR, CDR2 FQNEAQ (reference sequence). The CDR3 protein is CASSLGGGLATYEQYF. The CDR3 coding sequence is TGTGCCAGCAGCTTAGGCGGGGGACTAGCGACGTACGAGCAGTACTTC.

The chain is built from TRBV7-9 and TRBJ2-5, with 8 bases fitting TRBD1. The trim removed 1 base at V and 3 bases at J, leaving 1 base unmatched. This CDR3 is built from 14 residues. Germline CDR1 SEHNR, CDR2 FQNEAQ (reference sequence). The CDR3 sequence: CASSLGQGKETQYF. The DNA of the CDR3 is TGTGCCAGCAGCTTAGGACAGGGGAAAGAGACCCAGTACTTC.

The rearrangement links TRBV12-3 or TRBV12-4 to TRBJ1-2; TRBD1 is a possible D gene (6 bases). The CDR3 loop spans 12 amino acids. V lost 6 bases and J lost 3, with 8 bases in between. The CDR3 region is CASRDRYYGYTF. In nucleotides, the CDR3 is TGTGCCAGCAGGGACAGATACTATGGCTACACCTTC.

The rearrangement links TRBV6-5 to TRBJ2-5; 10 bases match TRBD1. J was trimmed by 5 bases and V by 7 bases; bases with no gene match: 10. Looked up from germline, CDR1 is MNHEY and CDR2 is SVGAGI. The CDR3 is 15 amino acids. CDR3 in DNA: TGTGCCAGCACCCAGGGACAGGGGATTCCGGAGACCCAGTACTTC. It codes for CASTQGQGIPETQYF.

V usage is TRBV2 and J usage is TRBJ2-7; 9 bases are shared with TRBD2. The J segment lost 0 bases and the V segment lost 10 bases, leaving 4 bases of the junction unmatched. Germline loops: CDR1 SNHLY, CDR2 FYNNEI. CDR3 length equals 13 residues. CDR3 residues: CAIVAGDSYEQYF. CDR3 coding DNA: TGTGCCATCGTAGCGGGAGACTCCTACGAGCAGTACTTC.

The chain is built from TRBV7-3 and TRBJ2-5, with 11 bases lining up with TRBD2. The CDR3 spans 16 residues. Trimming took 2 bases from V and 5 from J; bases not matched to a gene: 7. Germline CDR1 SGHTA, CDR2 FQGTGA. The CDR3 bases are TGTGCCAGCAGCTTAGTAACTAGCGGGAGTAGGGAGACCCAGTACTTC. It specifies CASSLVTSGSRETQYF.

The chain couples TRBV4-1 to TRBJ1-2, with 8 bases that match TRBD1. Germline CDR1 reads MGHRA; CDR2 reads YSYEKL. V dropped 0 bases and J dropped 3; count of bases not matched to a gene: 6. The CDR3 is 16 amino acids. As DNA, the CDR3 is TGCGCCAGCAGCCAAGACCCGACAGGGGTGGACTATGGCTACACCTTC. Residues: CASSQDPTGVDYGYTF.

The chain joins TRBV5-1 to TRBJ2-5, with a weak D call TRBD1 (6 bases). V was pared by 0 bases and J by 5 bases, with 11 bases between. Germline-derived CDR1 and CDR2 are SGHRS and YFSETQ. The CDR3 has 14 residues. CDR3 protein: CASSLGTGWETQYF. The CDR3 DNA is TGCGCCAGCAGCTTGGGAACAGGGTGGGAGACCCAGTACTTC.

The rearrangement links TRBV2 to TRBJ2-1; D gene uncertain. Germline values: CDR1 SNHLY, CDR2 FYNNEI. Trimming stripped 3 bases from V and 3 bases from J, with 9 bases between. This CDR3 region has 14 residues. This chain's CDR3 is CASSDRRNYNEQFF. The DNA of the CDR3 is TGTGCCAGCAGTGACAGGCGAAACTACAATGAGCAGTTCTTC.

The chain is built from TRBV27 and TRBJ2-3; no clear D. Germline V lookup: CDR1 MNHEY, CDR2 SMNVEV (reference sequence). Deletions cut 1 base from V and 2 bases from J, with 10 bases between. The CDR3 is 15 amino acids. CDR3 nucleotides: TGTGCCAGCAGTTTATTCGACACAACCACAGATACGCAGTATTTT. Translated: CASSLFDTTTDTQYF.

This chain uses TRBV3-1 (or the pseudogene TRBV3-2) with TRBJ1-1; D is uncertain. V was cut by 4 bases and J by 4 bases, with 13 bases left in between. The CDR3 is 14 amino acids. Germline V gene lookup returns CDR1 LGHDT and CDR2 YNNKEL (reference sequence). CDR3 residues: CASSPHTDRTEAFF. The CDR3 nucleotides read TGTGCCAGCAGCCCCCACACCGATCGCACTGAAGCTTTCTTT.

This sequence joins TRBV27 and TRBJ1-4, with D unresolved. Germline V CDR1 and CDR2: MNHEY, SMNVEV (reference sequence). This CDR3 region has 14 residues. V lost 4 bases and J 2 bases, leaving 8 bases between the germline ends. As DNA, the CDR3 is TGTGCCAGCAGTTACAGAGGGACTAATGAAAAACTGTTTTTT. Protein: CASSYRGTNEKLFF.

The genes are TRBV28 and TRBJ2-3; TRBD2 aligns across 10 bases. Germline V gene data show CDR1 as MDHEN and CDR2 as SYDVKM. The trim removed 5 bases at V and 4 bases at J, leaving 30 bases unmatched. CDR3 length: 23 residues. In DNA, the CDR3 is TGTGCCAGCAGTGAAAGGGGGGCTAGCGGGAGTTTTATTACGGGTCTAGGTCCAGATACGCAGTATTTT. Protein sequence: CASSERGASGSFITGLGPDTQYF.

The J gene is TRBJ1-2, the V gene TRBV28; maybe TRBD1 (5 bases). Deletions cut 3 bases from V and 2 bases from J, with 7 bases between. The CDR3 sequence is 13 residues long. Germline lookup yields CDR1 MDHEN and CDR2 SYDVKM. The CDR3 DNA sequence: TGTGCCAGCAGTTTCTCAGGGAACTATGGCTACACCTTC. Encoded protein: CASSFSGNYGYTF.

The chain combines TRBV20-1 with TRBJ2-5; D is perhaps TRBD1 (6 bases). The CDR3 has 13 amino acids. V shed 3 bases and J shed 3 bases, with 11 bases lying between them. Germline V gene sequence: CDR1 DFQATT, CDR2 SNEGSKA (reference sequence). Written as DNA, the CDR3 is TGCAGTGCTAGTAGGACAGTAAAAGAGACCCAGTACTTC. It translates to CSASRTVKETQYF.

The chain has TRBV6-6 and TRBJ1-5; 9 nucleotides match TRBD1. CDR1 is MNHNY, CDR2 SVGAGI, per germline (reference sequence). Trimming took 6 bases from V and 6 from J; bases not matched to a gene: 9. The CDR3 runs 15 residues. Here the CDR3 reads CASRLGQGSGQPQHF. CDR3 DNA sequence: TGTGCCAGCAGACTGGGACAGGGTTCGGGTCAGCCCCAGCATTTT.

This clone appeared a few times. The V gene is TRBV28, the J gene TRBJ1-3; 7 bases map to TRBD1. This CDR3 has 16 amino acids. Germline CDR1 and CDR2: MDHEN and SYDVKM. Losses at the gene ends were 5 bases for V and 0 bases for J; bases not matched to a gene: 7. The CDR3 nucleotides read TGTGCCAGCAGTGCGCCGGGACAGTCCTCTGGAAACACCATATATTTT. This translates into CASSAPGQSSGNTIYF.